A selection of T cell receptor beta chains follows, all from one sample in a study of tumor-infiltrating lymphocytes in primary liver carcinoma. TCRdb processed the multiplex PCR reads anew with MiXCR; each CDR3 protein has one entry. The table records tens of thousands of distinct CDR3 sequences, 65% to 80% of them present only once. The specimen sequenced was liver tumor tissue from sampling region 1. These receptors were taken from a man in his forties with primary liver carcinoma and hepatitis B virus infection. Both conserved end residues are part of each CDR3. The D gene is left open where the match is weak. The listing skips clone size in some rows; elsewhere it reads once, few, many or a size class.

j_call clone_size d_call v_call cdr3_nt cdr3_aa
TRBJ2-7 . TRBD1 TRBV7-9 TGTGCCTGCAGTCTTACAGGGGGCGCAATCTACGAGCAGTACTTC CACSLTGGAIYEQYF
TRBJ2-7 . . TRBV29-1 TGCAGCGTTGATGGACAGTGTGGAAATGAGCAGTACTTC CSVDGQCGNEQYF
TRBJ2-1 . TRBD2 TRBV28 TGTACCAGCAGAAAGCGGGAGGGCTTATACGAGCAGTTCTTC CTSRKREGLYEQFF
TRBJ2-7 . . TRBV11-2 TGTACCGGCACCCCCATGGAAGCGGCCCACTACGAGCAGTACTTC CTGTPMEAAHYEQYF
TRBJ2-5 . TRBD2 TRBV11-2 TGTGCCAGCAGCCTAGATGCCCCGAACCCTCTAGCGGGAGGTCAAGAGACCCAGTACTTC CASSLDAPNPLAGGQETQYF
TRBJ1-1 . . TRBV9 TGTGCCAGCAGCGCCGGGATGATCACTGAAGCTTTCTTT CASSAGMITEAFF
TRBJ1-5 . . TRBV29-1 TGCAGCGTCTTCTCCCGGGACGATAGCAATGAGCCCCAGCATTTT CSVFSRDDSNEPQHF
TRBJ2-3 . . TRBV28 TGTGCCTGCAGCCCAACAGGAGACACAGATACGCAGTATTTT CACSPTGDTDTQYF
TRBJ2-3 . TRBD1 TRBV6-1 TGTGCGAGCAGAGACAGGGGCCGTAACACAGATACGCGGTATTTT CASRDRGRNTDTRYF
TRBJ2-3 . TRBD1 TRBV6-1 TGTGCCAGCCACAGGGGGACGACTCCGGTAGATACGCAGTATTTT CASHRGTTPVDTQYF
TRBJ2-7 . . TRBV6-2/TRBV6-3 TGTGTCAGCAGCTACACCAGGTATGGCGAGCAGTACTTC CVSSYTRYGEQYF
TRBJ2-7 . . TRBV28 TGTGCCATTCAGACAGCCAGAATTTCCTACGAGCAGTACTTC CAIQTARISYEQYF
TRBJ2-3 many . TRBV6-6 TGTGCCAGCGCGCGGGACGAACCCACAGATACGCAGTATTTT CASARDEPTDTQYF
TRBJ2-7 . . TRBV11-2 TGTGCCAGCAGTCTATCTGTGGGAATATCCTACGATCAGTGCTTC CASSLSVGISYDQCF
TRBJ2-7 . . TRBV11-2 TGTGCCTGCAGCTTGGGGCAGGTAGACCATGAGCAGTACTTC CACSLGQVDHEQYF
TRBJ2-3 once TRBD2 TRBV5-4 TGTCCCAGCAGCTCCCCGGGGCTAGCGGGAGGAGATACGCAGTATTTT CPSSSPGLAGGDTQYF
TRBJ2-7 few . TRBV11-2 TGTGCTAGCAGCTTTACCTACGAGCATAACTTC CASSFTYEHNF
TRBJ1-3 . . TRBV29-1 TGCAGCATTTTCAAAACAGGTAGCTTTGGAAACACCATATATTTT CSIFKTGSFGNTIYF
TRBJ2-1 once TRBD2 TRBV29-1 TGCAGCGTTAAAGGGAGGGAGGGAATAAGGGAGGAGCAGTGCTTC CSVKGREGIREEQCF
TRBJ2-2 . TRBD1 TRBV7-9 TGTGCCAGTAGCTTAGGGACAGACACCGGGGAGCTGTTTTTT CASSLGTDTGELFF
TRBJ2-7 . . TRBV11-2 TGTGCCACCAGCTTAACCGACGGAGCCTACGAGCGCTACTTC CATSLTDGAYERYF
TRBJ2-7 once . TRBV11-2 TGTGTCAGTAGCTTAACGGACACTGCCTATGAGCAGTACTTC CVSSLTDTAYEQYF
TRBJ2-3 many TRBD2 TRBV5-1 TGCGCCAGCAGCTCCCAGGGAGGGGCGGATACGCAGTATTTT CASSSQGGADTQYF
TRBJ2-7 . . TRBV10-3 TGTGCCATCAGTGGGTCCGTAGCCTCCCACGAGCAGTACTTC CAISGSVASHEQYF